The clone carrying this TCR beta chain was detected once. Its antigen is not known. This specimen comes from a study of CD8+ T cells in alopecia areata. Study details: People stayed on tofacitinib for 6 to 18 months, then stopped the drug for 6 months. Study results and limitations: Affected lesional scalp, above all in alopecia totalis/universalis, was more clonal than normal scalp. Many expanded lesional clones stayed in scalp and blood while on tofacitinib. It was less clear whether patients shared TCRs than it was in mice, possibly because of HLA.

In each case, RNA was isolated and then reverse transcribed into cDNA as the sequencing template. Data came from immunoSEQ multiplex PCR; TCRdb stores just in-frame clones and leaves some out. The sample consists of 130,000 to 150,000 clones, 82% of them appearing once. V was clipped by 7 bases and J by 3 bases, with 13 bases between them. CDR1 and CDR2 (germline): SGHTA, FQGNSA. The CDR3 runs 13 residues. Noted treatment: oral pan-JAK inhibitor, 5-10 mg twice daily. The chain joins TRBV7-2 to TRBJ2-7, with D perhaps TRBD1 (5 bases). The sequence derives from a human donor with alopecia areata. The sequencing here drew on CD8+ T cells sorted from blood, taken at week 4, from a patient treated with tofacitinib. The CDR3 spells CASTKGFVYEQYF. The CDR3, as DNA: TGTGCCAGCACAAAGGGGTTCGTCTACGAGCAGTACTTC.